These 15 T cell receptor beta chains were all obtained from the same sample, sequenced in a study of T cell clones after liver transplantation. TCRdb keeps only in-frame clones here, not all; method: immunoSEQ multiplex PCR. Among fewer than 110,000 clones, approximately 79% were seen once, and the ten largest hold less than 3%. The specimen comprised CD4+ T cells from blood, sampled approximately 50 months after liver transplant. These receptors were collected from a human patient who received a liver transplant. The graft donor may have given rise to some T cells.

This clone was seen more than once but under ten times. V gene TRBV29-1 combines with J gene TRBJ2-3; D may be TRBD2 (5 bases). CDR3 size: 11 residues. V lost 4 bases and J 5 bases, leaving 7 bases between the germline ends. Looked up from germline, CDR1 is SQVTM and CDR2 is ANQGSEA. In DNA, the CDR3 is TGCAGCGTTGTAACTAGAGATACGCAGTATTTT. Amino acids: CSVVTRDTQYF.

The chain carries TRBV5-1 and TRBJ2-3, with 13 bases fitting TRBD2. In germline, CDR1 is SGHRS, CDR2 YFSETQ. This CDR3 spans 15 amino acids. Losses at the gene ends were 4 bases for V and 6 bases for J; bases not matched to a gene: 5. In DNA, the CDR3 is TGCGCCAGCAGCCCACTAGCGGGAGGGTTGGATACGCAGTATTTT. It yields the protein CASSPLAGGLDTQYF. Variable domain in full (rest from reference TRBV5-1 and TRBJ2-3): KAGVTQTPRYLIKTRGQQVTLSCSPISGHRSVSWYQQTPGQGLQFLFEYFSETQRNKGNFPGRFSGRQFSNSRSEMNVSTLELGDSALYLCASSPLAGGLDTQYFGPGTRLTVL.

The V call is TRBV28, the J call TRBJ1-2, with D tentatively TRBD1 (6 bases). This CDR3 region has 14 residues. Germline V gene lookup returns CDR1 MDHEN and CDR2 SYDVKM. V gave up 6 bases and J gave up 5 bases, with 16 bases separating them. The CDR3 region is CASSFGGGGYGYTF. CDR3 bases: TGTGCCAGCAGCTTTGGGGGCGGGGGATATGGCTACACCTTC.

This clone was seen only a few times. This rearrangement joins TRBV7-2 to TRBJ2-2; a possible D gene is TRBD2 (5 bases). CDR1 is SGHTA and CDR2 is FQGNSA in the germline V gene. With 7 bases removed from V and 0 bases from J, the gap between germline ends came to 9 bases. The CDR3 extends over 14 amino acids. DNA for the CDR3: TGTGCCAGCACCGGAGGTCCGAACACCGGGGAGCTGTTTTTT. It yields the protein CASTGGPNTGELFF.

CDR3 sequence reads: CATSDRDRPGREKLFF. DNA of the CDR3: TGTGCCACCAGCGACCGGGACAGGCCGGGGCGTGAAAAACTGTTTTTT. This chain connects TRBV15 to TRBJ1-4; 8 bases agree with TRBD1. V lost 5 bases and J lost 7; bases outside the gene matches: 12. Germline CDR1 and CDR2: LNHNV and YYDKDF (reference sequence). The CDR3 spans 16 residues.

The chain uses TRBV29-1 and TRBJ2-3, with a possible D match to TRBD1 (5 bases). This CDR3 is 13 amino acids long. V was pared by 6 bases and J by 6 bases, with 16 bases between. Germline lookup yields CDR1 SQVTM and CDR2 ANQGSEA. In DNA, the CDR3 is TGCAGCGTCGCCAGGGCTAGTACGGATACGCAGTATTTT. This sequence encodes CSVARASTDTQYF.

This clone was seen a handful of times. This rearrangement joins TRBV28 to TRBJ1-5; the D gene is possibly TRBD1 (6 bases). V lost 7 bases and J 3 bases, leaving 10 bases between the germline ends. The CDR3 loop spans 13 amino acids. CDR1 is MDHEN, CDR2 SYDVKM, per germline. The CDR3 DNA is TGTGCCAGCAAGGGGGTACTCAATCAGCCCCAGCATTTT. As protein: CASKGVLNQPQHF.

In its sample, this clone was seen once. The V gene is TRBV25-1, the J gene TRBJ1-5; D uncertain. The CDR3 contains 13 residues. Trimming removed 3 bases from V and 1 base from J, with 4 bases in between. Germline lookup yields CDR1 MGHDK and CDR2 SYGVNS. CDR3 nucleotides: TGTGCCAGCAGTGACCAGAGCAATCAGCCCCAGCATTTT. This translates into CASSDQSNQPQHF.

The chain combines TRBV28 with TRBJ2-3; D remains ambiguous. The germline V gene encodes CDR1 MDHEN and CDR2 SYDVKM. The CDR3 consists of 11 residues. V lost 6 bases to trimming and J lost 3 bases, with 4 bases between them. The CDR3 DNA is TGTGCCAGCAGGGGGACAGATACGCAGTATTTT. It yields the protein CASRGTDTQYF.

This chain uses TRBV10-3 with TRBJ2-2, with D perhaps matching TRBD2 (7 bases). CDR3 size: 15 residues. CDR1 and CDR2 (germline): ENHRY, SYGVKD. Trimming cost V 3 bases and J 8 bases, with 16 bases left between them. CDR3 nucleotides: TGTGCCATCAGTGACCAGGGGAGGGATGAGGGGGAGCTGTTTTTT. Its translation is CAISDQGRDEGELFF.

This clone showed up just once. V gene TRBV2 combines with J gene TRBJ1-2, with D maybe TRBD1 (5 bases). This CDR3 has 14 residues. V lost 1 base, J lost 4 bases, and 10 bases lay in between. Germline V gene lookup returns CDR1 SNHLY and CDR2 FYNNEI. The CDR3 protein is CASSEVDSFYGYTF. DNA for the CDR3: TGTGCCAGCAGTGAAGTCGACAGCTTCTATGGCTACACCTTC.

J is TRBJ1-3 and V is TRBV18; D not resolved. Germline V CDR1 and CDR2: KGHSH, LQKENI. Trimming stripped 1 base from V and 1 base from J, with 17 bases between. The CDR3 sequence is 18 residues long. As DNA, the CDR3 is TGTGCCAGCTCACCACGTATTAAGAATCGGTCTTCTGGAAACACCATATATTTT. It yields the protein CASSPRIKNRSSGNTIYF.

The chain recombines TRBV6-1 with TRBJ2-3; no firm D call. Germline CDR1 MNHNS, CDR2 SASEGT. The V gene lost 4 bases and the J gene lost 3 bases, with 14 bases spanning the gap. The CDR3 extends over 15 amino acids. For the CDR3, the DNA is TGTGCCAGCAGTGCTGTCAGGCGATCTACAGATACGCAGTATTTT. Translation gives CASSAVRRSTDTQYF.

The rearrangement joins TRBV30 to TRBJ2-3; 10 bases line up with TRBD2. Germline V lookup: CDR1 GTSNPN, CDR2 SVGIG (reference sequence). The CDR3 contains 15 residues. Unmatched junction bases numbered 4, after V lost 2 bases and J lost 2 bases. CDR3 DNA sequence: TGTGCCTGGAGTCGACTAGCGGGCCACACAGATACGCAGTATTTT. The encoded protein is CAWSRLAGHTDTQYF.

The chain is built from TRBV6-1 and TRBJ1-3; 10 bases match TRBD1. The CDR3 length is 15 residues. Germline V lookup: CDR1 MNHNS, CDR2 SASEGT. V lost 6 bases, J lost 2 bases, and 4 bases stayed unmatched. The CDR3, as DNA: TGTGCCAGCAGAGAGGGGACAGGGGCTGGAAACACCATATATTTT. Its protein product is CASREGTGAGNTIYF.